This is a list of T cell receptor beta chains from one sample in a study of blood T cell repertoires in COVID-19. Sequenced by immunoSEQ multiplex PCR; TCRdb stores in-frame clones only, minus some. Altogether under 250,000 clones are present, around 83% being singletons, with the ten largest covering roughly 2.9%. Sequenced input: peripheral blood. The receptors were sampled from a man aged 50-60 years with active or convalescent COVID-19. Both conserved end residues are part of each CDR3. A D gene is named only where the DNA matches it firmly. A clone size is listed for some rows: how often the clone was seen (once, few, many), or a class if it is expanded.

TRBV7-6	TRBJ2-5	.	TRBD1	TGTGCCAGCAGCTTCGTGACAGGGGGCACGGAGACCCAGTACTTC	CASSFVTGGTETQYF
TRBV18	TRBJ2-5	once	TRBD1	TGTGCCAGCTCACCGGGACAGGGAGAGACCCAGTACTTC	CASSPGQGETQYF
TRBV9	TRBJ1-5	.	TRBD1	TGTGCCAGCAGCTTAGGACAGGGGGCGGGGCAGCCCCAGCATTTT	CASSLGQGAGQPQHF
TRBV7-8	TRBJ2-3	once	.	TGTGCCAGCAGCTCCATGGAGGGGAGGGATACGCAGTATTTT	CASSSMEGRDTQYF
TRBV3-1/TRBV3-2	TRBJ1-3	.	TRBD1	TGTGCCAGCAGCCAAGGTGCAGGGGGTTCCTCTGGAAACACCATATATTTT	CASSQGAGGSSGNTIYF
TRBV19	TRBJ1-2	.	.	TGTGCCAGTAGTATCCCTAGAATGTCTTATGGCTACACCTTC	CASSIPRMSYGYTF
TRBV28	TRBJ2-6	.	TRBD2	TGTGCCAGCAGTTCGCGACTAGCGGGAGCCGGGGCCAACGTCCTGACTTTC	CASSSRLAGAGANVLTF
TRBV6-2/TRBV6-3	TRBJ1-1	.	TRBD1	TGTGCCAGCAGTTTCACCAGGGGGGAGACTGAAGCTTTCTTT	CASSFTRGETEAFF
TRBV7-9	TRBJ2-7	.	TRBD1	TGTGCCAGCAGAGGACAGGGCTACGAGCAGTACTTC	CASRGQGYEQYF
TRBV6-5	TRBJ1-2	.	.	TGTGCCAGCAGTTACGCAGGCAACTATGGCTACACCTTC	CASSYAGNYGYTF
TRBV3-1/TRBV3-2	TRBJ2-3	.	TRBD2	TGTGCCAGCAGCCAAGTGCGCGGGGGGGGGCCCACAGATACGCAGTATTTT	CASSQVRGGGPTDTQYF
TRBV6-5	TRBJ1-1	few	.	TGTGCCAGCAGTTACTCGGGGAGGGCAATTGAAGCTTTCTTT	CASSYSGRAIEAFF
TRBV19	TRBJ1-1	.	.	TGTGCCAGTAGTGTACGACTCGGGGGGCTCGGCACTGAAGCTTTCTTT	CASSVRLGGLGTEAFF
TRBV29-1	TRBJ2-2	.	TRBD2	TGCAGCGTTGATCCCGGGAGGGGGAGGGGCGGGGAGCTGTTTTTT	CSVDPGRGRGGELFF
TRBV2	TRBJ1-5	.	.	TGTGCCAGCGGGGGGGAAGGGATCCGCAATCAGCCCCAGCATTTT	CASGGEGIRNQPQHF
TRBV30	TRBJ2-1	.	TRBD2	TGTGCCTGGACTAGCGGGAGTCTCGTGAATGAGCAGTTCTTC	CAWTSGSLVNEQFF